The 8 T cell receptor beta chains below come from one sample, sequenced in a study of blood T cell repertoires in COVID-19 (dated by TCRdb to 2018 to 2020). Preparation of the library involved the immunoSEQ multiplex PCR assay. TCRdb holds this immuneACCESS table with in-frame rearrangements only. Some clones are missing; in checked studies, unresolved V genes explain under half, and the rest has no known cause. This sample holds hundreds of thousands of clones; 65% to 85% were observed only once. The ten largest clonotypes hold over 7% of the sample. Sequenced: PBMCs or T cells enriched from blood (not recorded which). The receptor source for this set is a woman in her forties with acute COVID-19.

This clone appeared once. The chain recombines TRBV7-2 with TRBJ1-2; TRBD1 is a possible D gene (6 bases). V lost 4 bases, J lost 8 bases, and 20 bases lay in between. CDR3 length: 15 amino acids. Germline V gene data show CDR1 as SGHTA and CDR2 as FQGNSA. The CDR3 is CASSSRRDNVGGYTF. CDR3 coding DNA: TGTGCCAGCAGCTCACGCAGGGACAACGTGGGGGGCTACACCTTC.

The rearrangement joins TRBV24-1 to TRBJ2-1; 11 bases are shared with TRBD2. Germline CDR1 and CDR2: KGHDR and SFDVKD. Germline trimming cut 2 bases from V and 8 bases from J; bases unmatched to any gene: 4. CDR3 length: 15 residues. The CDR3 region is CATSDWTSGHHEQFF. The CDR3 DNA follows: TGTGCCACCAGTGATTGGACTAGCGGGCACCATGAGCAGTTCTTC.

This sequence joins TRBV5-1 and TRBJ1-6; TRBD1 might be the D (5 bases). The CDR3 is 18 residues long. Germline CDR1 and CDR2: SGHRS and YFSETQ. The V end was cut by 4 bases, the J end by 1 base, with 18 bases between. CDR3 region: CASSLWGRAGSYNSPLHF. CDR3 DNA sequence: TGCGCCAGCAGCCTGTGGGGCAGGGCAGGTTCCTATAATTCACCCCTCCACTTT.

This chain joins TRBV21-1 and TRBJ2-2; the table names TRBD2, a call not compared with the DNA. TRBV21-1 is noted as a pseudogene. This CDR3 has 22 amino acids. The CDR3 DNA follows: TGTGCCAGCAGCTCACAAAGAAGGCTCCGGGGGAGGGCGAATTTAGGCACCGGGGAGCTGTTTTTT. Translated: CASSSQRRLRGRANLGTGELFF.

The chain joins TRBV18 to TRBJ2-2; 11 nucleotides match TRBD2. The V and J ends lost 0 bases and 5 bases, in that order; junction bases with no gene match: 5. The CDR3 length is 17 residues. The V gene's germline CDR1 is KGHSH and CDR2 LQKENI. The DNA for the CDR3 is TGTGCCAGCTCACCACCGTCTAGCGGGAGGCGAACCGGGGAGCTGTTTTTT. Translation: CASSPPSSGRRTGELFF. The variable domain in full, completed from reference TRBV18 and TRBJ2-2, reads NAGVMQNPRHLVRRRGQEARLRCSPMKGHSHVYWYRQLPEEGLKFMVYLQKENIIDESGMPKERFSAEFPKEGPSILRIQQVVRGDSAAYFCASSPPSSGRRTGELFFGEGSRLTVL.

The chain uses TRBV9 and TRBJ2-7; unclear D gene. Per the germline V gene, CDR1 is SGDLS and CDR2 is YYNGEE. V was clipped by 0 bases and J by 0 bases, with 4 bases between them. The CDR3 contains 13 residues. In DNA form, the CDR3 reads TGTGCCAGCAGCGTAGAGCTCTCCTACGAGCAGTACTTC. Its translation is CASSVELSYEQYF.

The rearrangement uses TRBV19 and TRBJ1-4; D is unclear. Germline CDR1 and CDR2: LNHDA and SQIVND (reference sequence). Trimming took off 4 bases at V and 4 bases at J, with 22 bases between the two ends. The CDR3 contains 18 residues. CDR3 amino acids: CASSRRSGFTTNNEKLFF. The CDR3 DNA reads TGTGCCAGTAGTAGGAGGTCGGGTTTCACGACAAATAATGAAAAACTGTTTTTT.

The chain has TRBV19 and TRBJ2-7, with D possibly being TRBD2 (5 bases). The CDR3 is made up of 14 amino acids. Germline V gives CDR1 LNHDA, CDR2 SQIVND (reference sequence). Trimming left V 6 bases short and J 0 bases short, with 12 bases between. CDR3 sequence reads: CASRVERDSYEQYF. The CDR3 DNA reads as TGTGCCAGTAGGGTTGAACGGGACTCCTACGAGCAGTACTTC.